This entry describes one T cell receptor (beta chain). Its cognate antigen is unknown. This record belongs to a study of cytomegalovirus exposure and HLA in healthy donors. Study-wide findings and caveats: In vitro assays verified that three CMV-associated chains recognized CMV antigens specifically. It was 164 TCR beta chains that were listed as cytomegalovirus-associated.

Primers for the PCR totalled 60 Vbeta and 13 Jbeta. Sequenced by immunoSEQ multiplex PCR; TCRdb stores in-frame clones only, minus some. The data contain approximately 170,000 clones, roughly four fifths of them seen just once; the ten biggest clones take up just over 2%. The sample consisted of PBMCs. The origin of this receptor is a woman in her thirties in good health and CMV-seropositive.

CDR3 amino acids: CASSSLAGTDTQYF. As DNA, the CDR3 is TGTGCCAGCAGCTCCCTAGCGGGGACAGATACGCAGTATTTT. The gene calls are TRBV7-6 and TRBJ2-3; TRBD2 aligns across 9 bases. V was pared by 4 bases and J by 3 bases, with 2 bases of the junction left unmatched. Germline CDR1 is SGHVS and CDR2 is FNYEAQ. This CDR3 has 14 residues.